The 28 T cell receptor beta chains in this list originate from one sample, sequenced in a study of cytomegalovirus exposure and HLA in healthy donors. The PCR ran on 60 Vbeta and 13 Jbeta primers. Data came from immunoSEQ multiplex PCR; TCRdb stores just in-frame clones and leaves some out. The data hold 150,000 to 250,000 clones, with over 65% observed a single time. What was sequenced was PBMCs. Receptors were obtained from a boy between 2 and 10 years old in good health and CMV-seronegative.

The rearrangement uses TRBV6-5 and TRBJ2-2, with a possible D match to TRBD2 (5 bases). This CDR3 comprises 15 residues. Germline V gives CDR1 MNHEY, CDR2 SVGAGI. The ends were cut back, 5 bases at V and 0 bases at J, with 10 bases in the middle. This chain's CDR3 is CASSAFGANTGELFF. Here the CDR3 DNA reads TGTGCCAGCAGTGCGTTCGGGGCGAACACCGGGGAGCTGTTTTTT.

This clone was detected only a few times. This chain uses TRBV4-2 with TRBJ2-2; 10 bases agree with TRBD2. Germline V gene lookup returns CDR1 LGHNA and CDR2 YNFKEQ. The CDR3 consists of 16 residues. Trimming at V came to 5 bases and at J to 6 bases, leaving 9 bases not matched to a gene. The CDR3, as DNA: TGTGCCAGCAGCTCTAAAGCGGGGGGGCCGTCCGGGGAGCTGTTTTTT. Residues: CASSSKAGGPSGELFF.

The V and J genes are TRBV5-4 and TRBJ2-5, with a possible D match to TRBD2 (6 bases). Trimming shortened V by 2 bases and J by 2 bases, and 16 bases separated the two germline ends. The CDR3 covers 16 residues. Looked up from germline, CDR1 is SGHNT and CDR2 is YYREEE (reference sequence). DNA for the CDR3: TGTGCCAGCAGCTTTCCTTCTGCGGGGCCTCAAGAGACCCAGTACTTC. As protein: CASSFPSAGPQETQYF.

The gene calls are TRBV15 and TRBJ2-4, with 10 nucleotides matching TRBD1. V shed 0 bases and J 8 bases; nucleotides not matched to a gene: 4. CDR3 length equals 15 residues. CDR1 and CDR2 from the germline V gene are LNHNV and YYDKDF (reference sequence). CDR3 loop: CATSRDGTGVYIQYF. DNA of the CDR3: TGTGCCACCAGCAGAGACGGGACAGGGGTGTACATTCAGTACTTC.

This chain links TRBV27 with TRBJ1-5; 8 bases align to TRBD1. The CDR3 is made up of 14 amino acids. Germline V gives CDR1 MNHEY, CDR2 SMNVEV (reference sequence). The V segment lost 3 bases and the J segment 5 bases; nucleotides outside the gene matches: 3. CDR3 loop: CASSLPGGDQPQHF. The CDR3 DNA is TGTGCCAGCAGTTTGCCAGGGGGCGATCAGCCCCAGCATTTT.

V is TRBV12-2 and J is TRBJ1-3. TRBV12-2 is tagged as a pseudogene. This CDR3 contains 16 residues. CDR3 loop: CASRLVGGFSGNTIYF. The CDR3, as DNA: TGTGCAAGTCGCTTAGTCGGGGGGTTCTCTGGAAACACCATATATTTT.

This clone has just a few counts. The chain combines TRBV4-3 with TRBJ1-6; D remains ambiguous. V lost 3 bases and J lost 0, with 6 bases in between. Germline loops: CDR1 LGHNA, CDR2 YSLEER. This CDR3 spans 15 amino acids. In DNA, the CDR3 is TGCGCCAGCAGCCAGGGGAGCTCCTATAATTCACCCCTCCACTTT. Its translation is CASSQGSSYNSPLHF.

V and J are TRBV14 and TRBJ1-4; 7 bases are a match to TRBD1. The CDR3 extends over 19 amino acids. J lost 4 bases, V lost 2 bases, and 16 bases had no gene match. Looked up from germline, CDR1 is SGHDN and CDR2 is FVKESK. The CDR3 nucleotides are TGTGCCAGCAGCCAACGGTTCGCAACAGGGGCGATTCATAATGAAAAACTGTTTTTT. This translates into CASSQRFATGAIHNEKLFF.

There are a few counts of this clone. The chain's CDR3 is CASSLAPLEGFGADTQYF. The CDR3 DNA sequence: TGCGCCAGCAGCTTGGCGCCCTTGGAGGGTTTTGGTGCAGATACGCAGTATTTT. This sequence joins TRBV5-1 and TRBJ2-3; tentatively, D is TRBD2 (6 bases). The CDR3 contains 18 residues. The ends were cut back, 0 bases at V and 4 bases at J, with 21 bases in the middle. Germline V gene lookup returns CDR1 SGHRS and CDR2 YFSETQ. Together with reference TRBV5-1 and TRBJ2-3, the CDR3 gives the full variable domain: KAGVTQTPRYLIKTRGQQVTLSCSPISGHRSVSWYQQTPGQGLQFLFEYFSETQRNKGNFPGRFSGRQFSNSRSEMNVSTLELGDSALYLCASSLAPLEGFGADTQYFGPGTRLTVL.

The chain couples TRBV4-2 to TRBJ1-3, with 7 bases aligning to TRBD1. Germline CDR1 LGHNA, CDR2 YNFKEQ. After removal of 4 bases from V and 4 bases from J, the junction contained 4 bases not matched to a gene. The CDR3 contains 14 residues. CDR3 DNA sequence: TGTGCCAGCAGCCCCTTACAGGGGGGAAACACCATATATTTT. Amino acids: CASSPLQGGNTIYF.

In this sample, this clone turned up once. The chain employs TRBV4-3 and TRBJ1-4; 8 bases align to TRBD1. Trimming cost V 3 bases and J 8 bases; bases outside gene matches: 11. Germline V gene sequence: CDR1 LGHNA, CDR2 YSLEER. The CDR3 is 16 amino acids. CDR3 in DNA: TGCGCCAGCAGCCAGCTCTCCAGGGGGCGGGAGGAAAAACTGTTTTTT. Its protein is CASSQLSRGREEKLFF.

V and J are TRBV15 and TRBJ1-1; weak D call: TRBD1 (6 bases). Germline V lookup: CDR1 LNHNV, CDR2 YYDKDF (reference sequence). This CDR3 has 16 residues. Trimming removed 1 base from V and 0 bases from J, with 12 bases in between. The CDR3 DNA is TGTGCCACCAGCAGAGTGGCAGGGGTCATGAACACTGAAGCTTTCTTT. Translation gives CATSRVAGVMNTEAFF.

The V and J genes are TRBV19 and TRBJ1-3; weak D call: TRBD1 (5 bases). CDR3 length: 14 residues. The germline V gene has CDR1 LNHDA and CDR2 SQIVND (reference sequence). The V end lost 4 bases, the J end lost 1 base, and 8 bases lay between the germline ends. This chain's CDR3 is CASSRQSSGNTIYF. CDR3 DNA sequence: TGTGCCAGTAGTAGACAGTCATCTGGAAACACCATATATTTT.

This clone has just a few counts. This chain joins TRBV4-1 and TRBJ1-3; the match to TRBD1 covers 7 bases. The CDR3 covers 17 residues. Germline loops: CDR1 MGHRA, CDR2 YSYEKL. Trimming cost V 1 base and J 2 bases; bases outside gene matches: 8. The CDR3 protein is CASSQAVRTGPGNTIYF. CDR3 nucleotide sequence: TGCGCCAGCAGCCAAGCCGTGCGGACAGGCCCTGGAAACACCATATATTTT.

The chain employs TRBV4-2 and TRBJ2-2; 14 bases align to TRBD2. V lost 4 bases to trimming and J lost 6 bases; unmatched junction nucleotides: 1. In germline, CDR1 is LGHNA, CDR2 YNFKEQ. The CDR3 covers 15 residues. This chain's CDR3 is CASSRLAGGPGELFF. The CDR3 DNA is TGTGCCAGCAGCCGACTAGCGGGGGGGCCCGGGGAGCTGTTTTTT.

The CDR3 loop reads CASSSRGGQGAAGNTIYF. CDR3 DNA: TGTGCCAGCAGCTCCAGAGGGGGGCAGGGGGCAGCTGGAAACACCATATATTTT. This chain connects TRBV9 to TRBJ1-3; 8 positions match TRBD1. Germline V CDR1 and CDR2: SGDLS, YYNGEE. V trimming: 4 bases; J trimming: 2 bases; junction bases outside the gene matches: 14. CDR3 length: 18 residues.

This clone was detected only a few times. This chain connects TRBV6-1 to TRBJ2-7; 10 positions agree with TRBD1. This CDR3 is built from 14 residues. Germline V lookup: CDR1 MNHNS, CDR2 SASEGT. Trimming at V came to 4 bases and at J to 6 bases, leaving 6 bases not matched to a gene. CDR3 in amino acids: CASSALDRGSEQYF. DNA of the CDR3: TGTGCCAGCAGTGCCCTGGACAGGGGGAGCGAGCAGTACTTC.

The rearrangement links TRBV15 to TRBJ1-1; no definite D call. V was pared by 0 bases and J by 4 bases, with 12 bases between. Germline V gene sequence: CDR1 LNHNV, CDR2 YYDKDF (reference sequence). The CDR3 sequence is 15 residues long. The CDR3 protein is CATSRDSKGGTEAFF. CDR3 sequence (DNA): TGTGCCACCAGCAGAGATAGTAAGGGAGGCACTGAAGCTTTCTTT.

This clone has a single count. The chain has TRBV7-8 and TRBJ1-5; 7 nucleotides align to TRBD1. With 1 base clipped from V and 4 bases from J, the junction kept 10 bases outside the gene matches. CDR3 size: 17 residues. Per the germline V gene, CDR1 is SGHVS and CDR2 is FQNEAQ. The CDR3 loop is CASSLEADNRGNQPQHF. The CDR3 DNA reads TGTGCCAGCAGCTTAGAAGCGGATAACAGGGGAAATCAGCCCCAGCATTTT.

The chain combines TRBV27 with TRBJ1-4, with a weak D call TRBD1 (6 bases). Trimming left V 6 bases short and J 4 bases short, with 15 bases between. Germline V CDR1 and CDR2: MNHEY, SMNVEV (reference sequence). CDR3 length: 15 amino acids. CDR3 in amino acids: CASSTLTGLNEKLFF. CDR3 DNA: TGTGCCAGCAGCACCCTGACAGGACTTAATGAAAAACTGTTTTTT.

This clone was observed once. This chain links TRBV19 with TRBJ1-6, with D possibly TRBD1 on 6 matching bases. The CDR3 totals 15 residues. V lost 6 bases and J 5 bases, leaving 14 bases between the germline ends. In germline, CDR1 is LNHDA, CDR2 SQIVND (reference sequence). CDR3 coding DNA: TGTGCCAGTAGCGACACAGGGCTTAATAATTCACCCCTCCACTTT. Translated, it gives CASSDTGLNNSPLHF.

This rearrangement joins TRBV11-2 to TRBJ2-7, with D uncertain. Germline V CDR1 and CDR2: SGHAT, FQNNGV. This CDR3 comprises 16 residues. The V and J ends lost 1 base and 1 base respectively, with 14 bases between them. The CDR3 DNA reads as TGTGCCAGCAGCTTAGCTACCCCAGGCAGTTCCTACGAGCAGTACTTC. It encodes CASSLATPGSSYEQYF.

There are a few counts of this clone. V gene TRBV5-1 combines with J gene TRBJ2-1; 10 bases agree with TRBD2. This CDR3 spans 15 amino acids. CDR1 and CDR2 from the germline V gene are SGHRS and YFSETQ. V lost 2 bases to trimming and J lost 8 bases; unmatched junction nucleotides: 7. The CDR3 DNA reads TGCGCCAGCAGCTTACTAGCGGGGCCTCCCGATGAGCAGTTCTTC. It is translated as CASSLLAGPPDEQFF.

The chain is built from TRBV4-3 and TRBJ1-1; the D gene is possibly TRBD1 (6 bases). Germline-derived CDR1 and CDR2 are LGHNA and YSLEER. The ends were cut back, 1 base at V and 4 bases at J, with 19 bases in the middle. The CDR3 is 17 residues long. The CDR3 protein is CASSQVYPERGGTEAFF. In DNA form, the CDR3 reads TGCGCCAGCAGCCAAGTTTACCCCGAGAGGGGGGGCACTGAAGCTTTCTTT.

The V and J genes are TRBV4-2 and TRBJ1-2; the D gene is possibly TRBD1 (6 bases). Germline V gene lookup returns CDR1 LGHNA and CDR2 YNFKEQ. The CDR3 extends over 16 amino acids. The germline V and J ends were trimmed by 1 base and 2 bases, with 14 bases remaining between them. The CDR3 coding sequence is TGTGCCAGCAGCCAAGCGTCACAGGGCCCGAACTATGGCTACACCTTC. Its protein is CASSQASQGPNYGYTF.

CDR3 coding DNA: TGTGCCAGCAGACTCGGACAGTCCCTCCCCGGGGAGCTGTTTTTT. Encoded protein: CASRLGQSLPGELFF. The chain combines TRBV6-4 with TRBJ2-2; a possible D gene is TRBD1 (6 bases). This CDR3 has 15 amino acids. CDR1 and CDR2 (germline): MRHNA, SNTAGT. V lost 6 bases, J lost 6 bases, and 17 bases lay in between.

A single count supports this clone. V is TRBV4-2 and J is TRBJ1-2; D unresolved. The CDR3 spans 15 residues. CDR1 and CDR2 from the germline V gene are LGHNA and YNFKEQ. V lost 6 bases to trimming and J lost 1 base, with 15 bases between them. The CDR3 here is CASSPLNTINYGYTF. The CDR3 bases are TGTGCCAGCAGTCCCCTGAACACGATTAACTATGGCTACACCTTC.

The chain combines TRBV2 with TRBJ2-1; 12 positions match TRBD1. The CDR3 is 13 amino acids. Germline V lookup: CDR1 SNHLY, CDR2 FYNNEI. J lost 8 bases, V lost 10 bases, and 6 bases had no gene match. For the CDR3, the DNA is TGTGCCAACTCCGGGACAGGGGGCTATGAGCAGTTCTTC. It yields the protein CANSGTGGYEQFF.